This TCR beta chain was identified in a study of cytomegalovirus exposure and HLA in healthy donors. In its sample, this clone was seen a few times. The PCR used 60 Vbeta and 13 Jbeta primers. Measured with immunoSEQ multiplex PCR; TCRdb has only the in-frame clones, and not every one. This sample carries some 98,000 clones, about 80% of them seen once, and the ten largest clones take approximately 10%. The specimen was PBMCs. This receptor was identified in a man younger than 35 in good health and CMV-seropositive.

CDR3 sequence: CASSVARTGINYGYTF. For the CDR3, the DNA is TGTGCCAGCAGCGTAGCACGGACCGGGATCAACTATGGCTACACCTTC. This sequence joins TRBV9 and TRBJ1-2; no clear D gene. The germline V gene encodes CDR1 SGDLS and CDR2 YYNGEE. The V gene lost 0 bases and the J gene lost 2 bases, with 14 bases spanning the gap. The CDR3 runs 16 residues.